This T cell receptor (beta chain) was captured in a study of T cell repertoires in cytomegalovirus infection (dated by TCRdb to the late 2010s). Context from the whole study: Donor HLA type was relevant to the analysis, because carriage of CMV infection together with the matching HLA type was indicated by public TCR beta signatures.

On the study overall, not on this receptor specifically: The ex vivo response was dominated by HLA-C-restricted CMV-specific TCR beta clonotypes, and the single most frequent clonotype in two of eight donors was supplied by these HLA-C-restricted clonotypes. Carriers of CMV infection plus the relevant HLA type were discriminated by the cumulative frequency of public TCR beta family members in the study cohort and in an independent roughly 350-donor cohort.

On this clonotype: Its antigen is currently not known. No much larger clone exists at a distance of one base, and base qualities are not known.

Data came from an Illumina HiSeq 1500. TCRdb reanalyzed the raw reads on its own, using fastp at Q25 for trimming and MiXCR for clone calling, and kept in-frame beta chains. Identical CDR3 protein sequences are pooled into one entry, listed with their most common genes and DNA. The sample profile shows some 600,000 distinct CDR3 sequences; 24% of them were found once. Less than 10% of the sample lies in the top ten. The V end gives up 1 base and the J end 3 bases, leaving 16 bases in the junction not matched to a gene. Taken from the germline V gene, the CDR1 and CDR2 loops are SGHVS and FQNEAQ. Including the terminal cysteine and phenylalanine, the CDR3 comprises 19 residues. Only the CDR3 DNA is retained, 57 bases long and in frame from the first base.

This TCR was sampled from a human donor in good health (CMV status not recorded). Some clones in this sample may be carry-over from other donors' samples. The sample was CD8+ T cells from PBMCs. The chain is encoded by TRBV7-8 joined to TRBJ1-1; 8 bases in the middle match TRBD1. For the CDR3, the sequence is CASSLVPVPRGTGDTEAFF. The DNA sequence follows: TGTGCCAGCAGCTTAGTACCGGTCCCCCGCGGGACAGGCGACACTGAAGCTTTCTTT.